This T cell receptor beta chain was captured in a study of regulatory T cells in long-lasting Graves disease. J gave up 6 bases and V 3 bases, and 5 bases lay outside the gene matches. CDR3 size: 14 residues. Described time point: newly diagnosed GD, antithyroid drugs for less than 3 months. Preparation of the TCR library used RNA extracted from PBMCs. This clonotype was picked up many times. Both iRepertoire HTBI primers and Arm-PCR of CDR3 regions were used to build the TCR beta libraries. TCRdb recomputed calls from the multiplex PCR reads with MiXCR, one row per CDR3 protein. The profile shows about 500,000 distinct CDR3 sequences, 12% of them singletons. These records were also assigned to another study, of T cells in Graves' hyperthyroidism and ophthalmopathy. That paper adds: A model of 13 V-J pairs discriminated ophthalmopathy from stable hyperthyroidism.

The specimen was peripheral blood mononuclear cells (PBMCs), collected at new diagnosis, from a patient treated with antithyroid drugs. The chain is built from TRBV12-3 or TRBV12-4 and TRBJ2-7, with 10 bases that match TRBD1. The clonotype comes from a woman under 40 with Graves disease. The CDR3 DNA reads as TGTGCCAGCAGTTTTGGGACAGGGGTGGGCGAGCAGTACTTC. This codes for CASSFGTGVGEQYF.